Listed here are 7 T cell receptor beta chains from one sample, sequenced in a study of blood T cell repertoires in COVID-19 (TCRdb year 2020). To prepare the library, the immunoSEQ multiplex PCR assay was applied. The table was pulled from immuneACCESS by TCRdb, which kept in-frame rearrangements only. Such tables lose some clones; where checked, under half of the loss comes from unresolved V genes, and the rest has no known cause. This sample has 25,000 to 30,000 clones in its table, and roughly nine tenths of those were observed once. Around 2.2% of the sample lies in the top ten. Sequenced input: peripheral blood. These TCRs come from a man aged 50 or older with active COVID-19.

This sequence joins TRBV7-9 and TRBJ2-1, with 8 bases matching TRBD1. This CDR3 spans 14 amino acids. V dropped 4 bases and J dropped 2; count of bases not matched to a gene: 1. CDR1 is SEHNR and CDR2 is FQNEAQ in the germline V gene (reference sequence). CDR3 region: CASSWGQAYNEQFF. The CDR3 DNA reads as TGTGCCAGCAGCTGGGGACAGGCCTACAATGAGCAGTTCTTC.

V and J are TRBV4-2 and TRBJ2-1; D is possibly TRBD2 (5 bases). Germline-derived CDR1 and CDR2 are LGHNA and YNFKEQ. The CDR3 has 17 residues. The ends were cut back, 4 bases at V and 4 bases at J, with 20 bases in the middle. This CDR3 reads CASSRDLRVAAYNEQFF. CDR3 nucleotides: TGTGCCAGCAGCCGGGATTTGAGGGTGGCGGCATACAATGAGCAGTTCTTC.

V usage is TRBV23-1 and J usage is TRBJ1-2; no reliable D call. TRBV23-1 is an ORF, with its function uncertain. The CDR3 runs to 19 residues. V gave up 4 bases and J gave up 0 bases, with 24 bases separating them. The CDR3 here is CASSPIPAWRSSANYGYTF. DNA for the CDR3: TGCGCCAGCAGTCCGATCCCCGCGTGGCGGAGCTCTGCTAACTATGGCTACACCTTC.

This chain uses TRBV5-1 with TRBJ2-1; 8 bases map to TRBD1. J lost 3 bases, V lost 3 bases, and 8 bases had no gene match. CDR1 and CDR2 (germline): SGHRS, YFSETQ. This CDR3 is built from 16 residues. The CDR3 bases are TGCGCCAGCAGCTCTCAGACAGGGGAACTCTACAATGAGCAGTTCTTC. Encoded protein: CASSSQTGELYNEQFF.

This chain connects TRBV6-6 to TRBJ1-5; D unclear. Trimming stripped 6 bases from V and 2 bases from J, with 11 bases between. CDR3 length: 14 amino acids. CDR1 is MNHNY and CDR2 is SVGAGI in the germline V gene (reference sequence). The DNA of the CDR3 is TGTGCCAGCAGCGGAGGGATGGGCAATCAGCCCCAGCATTTT. As protein: CASSGGMGNQPQHF.

The chain uses TRBV15 and TRBJ2-7; weak D call: TRBD2 (5 bases). Germline V gene data show CDR1 as LNHNV and CDR2 as YYDKDF (reference sequence). Trimming cost V 5 bases and J 6 bases, with 23 bases left between them. The CDR3 loop spans 16 amino acids. Here the CDR3 DNA reads TGTGCCACCAGCCCGCGATCCGGGTCACCCGAGGGCGAGCAGTACTTC. It specifies CATSPRSGSPEGEQYF. Variable domain in full (rest from reference TRBV15 and TRBJ2-7): DAMVIQNPRYQVTQFGKPVTLSCSQTLNHNVMYWYQQKSSQAPKLLFHYYDKDFNNEADTPDNFQSRRPNTSFCFLDIRSPGLGDTAMYLCATSPRSGSPEGEQYFGPGTRLTVT.

J is TRBJ2-7 and V is TRBV6-6; TRBD1 might be the D (6 bases). The CDR3 is 15 residues long. CDR1 MNHNY and CDR2 SVGAGI come from the germline V gene (reference sequence). Trimming took off 2 bases at V and 3 bases at J, with 14 bases between the two ends. The CDR3: CASSYSQGRGYEQYF. The CDR3 DNA follows: TGTGCCAGCAGTTACAGCCAGGGGCGAGGCTACGAGCAGTACTTC.